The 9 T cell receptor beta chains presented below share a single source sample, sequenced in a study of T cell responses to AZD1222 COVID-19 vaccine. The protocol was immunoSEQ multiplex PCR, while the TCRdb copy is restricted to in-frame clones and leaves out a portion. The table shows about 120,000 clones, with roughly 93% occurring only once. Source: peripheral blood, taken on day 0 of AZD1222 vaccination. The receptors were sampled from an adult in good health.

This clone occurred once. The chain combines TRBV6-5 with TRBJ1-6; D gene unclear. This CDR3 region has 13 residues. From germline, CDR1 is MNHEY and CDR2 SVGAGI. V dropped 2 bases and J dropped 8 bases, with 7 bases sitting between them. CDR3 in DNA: TGTGCCAGCAGTTACAGGGATTATTCACCCCTCCACTTT. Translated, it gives CASSYRDYSPLHF.

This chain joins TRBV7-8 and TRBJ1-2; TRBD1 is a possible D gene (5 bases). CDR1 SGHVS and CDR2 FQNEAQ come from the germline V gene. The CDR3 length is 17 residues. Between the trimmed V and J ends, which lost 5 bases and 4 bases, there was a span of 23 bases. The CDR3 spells CASSPIRHQGVPYGYTF. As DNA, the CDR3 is TGTGCCAGCAGCCCGATCAGACATCAAGGGGTCCCCTATGGCTACACCTTC.

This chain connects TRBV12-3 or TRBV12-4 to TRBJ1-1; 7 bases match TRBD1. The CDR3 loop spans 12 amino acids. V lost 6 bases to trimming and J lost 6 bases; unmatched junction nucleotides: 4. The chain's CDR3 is CASRFGTAEAFF. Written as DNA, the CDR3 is TGTGCCAGCAGATTTGGGACAGCTGAAGCTTTCTTT.

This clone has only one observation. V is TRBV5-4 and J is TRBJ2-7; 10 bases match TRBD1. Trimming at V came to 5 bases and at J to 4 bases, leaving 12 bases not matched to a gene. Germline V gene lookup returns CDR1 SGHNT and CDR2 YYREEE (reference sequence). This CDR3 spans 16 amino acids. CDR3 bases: TGTGCCAGCAGTTTAGGAGGGGGGGACAGGGGATACGAGCAGTACTTC. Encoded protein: CASSLGGGDRGYEQYF.

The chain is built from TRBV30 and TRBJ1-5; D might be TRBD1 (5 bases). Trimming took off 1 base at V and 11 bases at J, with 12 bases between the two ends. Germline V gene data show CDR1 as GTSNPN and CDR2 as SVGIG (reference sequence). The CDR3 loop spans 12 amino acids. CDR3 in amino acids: CAWSELGPAQHF. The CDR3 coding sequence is TGTGCCTGGAGTGAATTGGGGCCGGCCCAGCATTTT.

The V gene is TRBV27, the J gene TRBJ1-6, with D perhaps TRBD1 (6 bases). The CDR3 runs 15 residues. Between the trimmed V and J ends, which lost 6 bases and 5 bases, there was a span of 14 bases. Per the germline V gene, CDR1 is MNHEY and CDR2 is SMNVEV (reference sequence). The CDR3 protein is CASRQNRENNSPLHF. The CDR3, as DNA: TGTGCCAGCAGGCAGAACAGGGAAAATAATTCACCCCTCCACTTT.

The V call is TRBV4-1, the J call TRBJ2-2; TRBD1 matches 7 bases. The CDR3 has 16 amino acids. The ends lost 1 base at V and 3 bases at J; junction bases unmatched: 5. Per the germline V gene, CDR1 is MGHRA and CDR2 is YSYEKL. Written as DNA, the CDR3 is TGCGCCAGCAGCCAAGCGTGGCAGGGGGACACCGGGGAGCTGTTTTTT. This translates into CASSQAWQGDTGELFF.

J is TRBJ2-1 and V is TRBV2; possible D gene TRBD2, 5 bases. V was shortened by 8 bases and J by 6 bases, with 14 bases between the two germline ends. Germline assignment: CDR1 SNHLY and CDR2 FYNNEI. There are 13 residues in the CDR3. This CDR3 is CASALEVRNEQFF. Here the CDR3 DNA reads TGTGCCAGCGCCCTGGAGGTACGCAATGAGCAGTTCTTC.

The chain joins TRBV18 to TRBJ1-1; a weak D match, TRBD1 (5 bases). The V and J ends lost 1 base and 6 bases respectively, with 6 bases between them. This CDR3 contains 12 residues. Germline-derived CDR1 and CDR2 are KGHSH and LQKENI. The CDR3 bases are TGTGCCAGCTCACCACGGGACGCTGAAGCTTTCTTT. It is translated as CASSPRDAEAFF.